This entry concerns a single TCR beta chain. CDR1 is SGHTA and CDR2 is FQGNSA in the germline V gene. CDR3 length: 16 residues. The V segment lost 1 base and the J segment 2 bases; nucleotides outside the gene matches: 0. This sample's time point: blood 4 weeks post-SBRT, at nephrectomy. The sample's treatment: 15 Gy SBRT to primary tumor, nephrectomy 4 weeks later. The sample originates from a study of radiation and T cells in renal cell carcinoma. Assay used: immunoSEQ multiplex PCR; TCRdb lists only in-frame clones, some missing. In the table there are roughly 92,000 clones, approximately 82% of which are singletons.

The sequence derives from a man aged 55-75 years with renal cell carcinoma. This rearrangement joins TRBV7-2 to TRBJ2-5, with 14 bases matching TRBD2. Material: blood, obtained from a patient whose treatment included radiotherapy and nephrectomy. CDR3: CASSLGLAGGQETQYF. DNA for the CDR3: TGTGCCAGCAGCTTAGGACTAGCGGGAGGGCAAGAGACCCAGTACTTC.